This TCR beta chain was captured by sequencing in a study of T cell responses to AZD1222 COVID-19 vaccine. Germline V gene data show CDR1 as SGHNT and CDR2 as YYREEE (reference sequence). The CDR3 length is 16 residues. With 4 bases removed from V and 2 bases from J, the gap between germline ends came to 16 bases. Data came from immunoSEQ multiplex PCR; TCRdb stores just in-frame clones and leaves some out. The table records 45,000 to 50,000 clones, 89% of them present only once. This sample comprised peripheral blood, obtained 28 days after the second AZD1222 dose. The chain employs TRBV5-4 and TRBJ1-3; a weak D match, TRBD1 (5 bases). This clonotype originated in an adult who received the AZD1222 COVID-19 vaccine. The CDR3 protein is CASSPRIGVTGNTIYF. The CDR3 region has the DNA TGTGCCAGCAGCCCTCGGATAGGGGTTACTGGAAACACCATATATTTT.